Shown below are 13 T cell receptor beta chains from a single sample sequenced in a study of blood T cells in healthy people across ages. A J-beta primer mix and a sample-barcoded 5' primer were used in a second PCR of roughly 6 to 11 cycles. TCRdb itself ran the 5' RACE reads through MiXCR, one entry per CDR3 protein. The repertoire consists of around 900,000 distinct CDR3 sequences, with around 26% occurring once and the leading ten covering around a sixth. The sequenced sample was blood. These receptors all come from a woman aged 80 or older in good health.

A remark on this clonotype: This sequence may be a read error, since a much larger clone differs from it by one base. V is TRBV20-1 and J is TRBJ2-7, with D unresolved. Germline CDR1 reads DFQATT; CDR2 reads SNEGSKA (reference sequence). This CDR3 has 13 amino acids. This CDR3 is CSAREAGPYELYF. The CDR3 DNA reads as TGCAGTGCTAGAGAGGCAGGTCCCTACGAGCTGTACTTC.

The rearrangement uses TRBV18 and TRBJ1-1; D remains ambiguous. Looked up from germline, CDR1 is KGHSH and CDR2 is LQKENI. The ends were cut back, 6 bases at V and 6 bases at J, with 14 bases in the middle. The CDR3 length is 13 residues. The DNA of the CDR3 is TGTGCCAGCTCTCCGGGGAGTCGCGCTGAAGCTTTCTTT. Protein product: CASSPGSRAEAFF. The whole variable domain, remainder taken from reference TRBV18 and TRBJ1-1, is NAGVMQNPRHLVRRRGQEARLRCSPMKGHSHVYWYRQLPEEGLKFMVYLQKENIIDESGMPKERFSAEFPKEGPSILRIQQVVRGDSAAYFCASSPGSRAEAFFGQGTRLTVV.

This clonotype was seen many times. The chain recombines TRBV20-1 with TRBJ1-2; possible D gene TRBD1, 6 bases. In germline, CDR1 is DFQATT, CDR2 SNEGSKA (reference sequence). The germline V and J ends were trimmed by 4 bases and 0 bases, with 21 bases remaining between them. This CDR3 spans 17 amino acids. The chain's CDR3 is CSANGEQGRLANYGYTF. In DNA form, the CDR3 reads TGCAGTGCTAATGGGGAACAGGGTAGACTAGCTAACTATGGCTACACCTTC.

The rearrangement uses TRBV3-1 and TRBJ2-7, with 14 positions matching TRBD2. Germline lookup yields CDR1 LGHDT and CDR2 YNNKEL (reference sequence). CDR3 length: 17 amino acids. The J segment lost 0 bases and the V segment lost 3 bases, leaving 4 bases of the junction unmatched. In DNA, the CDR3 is TGTGCCAGCAGCCATGGGACTAGCGGGGGTCCCTCCTACGAGCAGTACTTC. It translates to CASSHGTSGGPSYEQYF.

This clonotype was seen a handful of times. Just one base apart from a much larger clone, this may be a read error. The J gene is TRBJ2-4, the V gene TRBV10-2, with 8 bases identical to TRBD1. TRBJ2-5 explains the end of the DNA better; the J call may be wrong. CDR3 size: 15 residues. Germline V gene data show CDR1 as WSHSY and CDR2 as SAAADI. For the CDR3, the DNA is TGCGCCAGCAGTGACAGGGGGCGTCCACAAGAGACCCAGTACTTC. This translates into CASSDRGRPQETQYF.

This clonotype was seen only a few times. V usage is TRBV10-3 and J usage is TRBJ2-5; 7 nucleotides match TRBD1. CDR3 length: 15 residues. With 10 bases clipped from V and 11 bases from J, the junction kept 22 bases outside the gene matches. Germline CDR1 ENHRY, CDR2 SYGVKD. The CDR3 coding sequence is TGTGCCACCAAAGGGACAGCCTTCAAGCTTAAAGGGCAGTACTTC. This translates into CATKGTAFKLKGQYF.

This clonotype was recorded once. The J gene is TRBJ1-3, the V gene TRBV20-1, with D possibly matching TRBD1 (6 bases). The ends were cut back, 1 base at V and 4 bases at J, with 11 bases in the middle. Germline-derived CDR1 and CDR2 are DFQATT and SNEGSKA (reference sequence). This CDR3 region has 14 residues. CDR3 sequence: CSARVGGAGNTIYF. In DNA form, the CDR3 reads TGCAGTGCTAGAGTCGGGGGCGCAGGAAACACCATATATTTT.

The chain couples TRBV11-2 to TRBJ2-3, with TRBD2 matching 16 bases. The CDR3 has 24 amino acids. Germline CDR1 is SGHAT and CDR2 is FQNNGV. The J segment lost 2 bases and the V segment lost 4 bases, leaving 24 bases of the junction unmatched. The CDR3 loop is CASSSLGTSGRAKGPRKITDTQYF. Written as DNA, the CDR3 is TGTGCCAGCAGCTCCCTAGGGACTAGCGGGAGGGCCAAGGGCCCCCGAAAGATCACAGATACGCAGTATTTT.

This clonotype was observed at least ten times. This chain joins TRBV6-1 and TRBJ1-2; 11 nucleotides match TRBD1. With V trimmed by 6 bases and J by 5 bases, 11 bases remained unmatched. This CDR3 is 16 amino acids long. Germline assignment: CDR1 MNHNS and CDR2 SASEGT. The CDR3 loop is CASRGTGQGASYGYTF. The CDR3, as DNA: TGTGCCAGCAGAGGGACCGGACAGGGGGCTAGTTATGGCTACACCTTC.

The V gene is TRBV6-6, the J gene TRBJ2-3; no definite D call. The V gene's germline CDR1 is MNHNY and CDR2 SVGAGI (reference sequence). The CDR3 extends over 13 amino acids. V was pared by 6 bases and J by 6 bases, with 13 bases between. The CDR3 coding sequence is TGTGCCAGCAGCACCACTTGGGCGGATACGCAGTATTTT. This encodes CASSTTWADTQYF.

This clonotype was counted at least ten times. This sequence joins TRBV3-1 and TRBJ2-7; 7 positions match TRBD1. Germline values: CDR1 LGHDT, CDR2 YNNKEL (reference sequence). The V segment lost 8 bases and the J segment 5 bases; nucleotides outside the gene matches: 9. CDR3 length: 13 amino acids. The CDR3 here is CASGAGGNNEQYF. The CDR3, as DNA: TGTGCCAGCGGGGCAGGGGGAAATAACGAGCAGTACTTC.

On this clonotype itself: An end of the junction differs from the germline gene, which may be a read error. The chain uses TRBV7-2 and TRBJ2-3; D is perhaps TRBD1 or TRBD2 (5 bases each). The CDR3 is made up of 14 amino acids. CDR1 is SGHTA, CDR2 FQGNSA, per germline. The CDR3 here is CASSSRASTGTQYF. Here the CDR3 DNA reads TGTGCCAGCAGCTCCCGTGCTAGCACAGGTACGCAGTATTTT.

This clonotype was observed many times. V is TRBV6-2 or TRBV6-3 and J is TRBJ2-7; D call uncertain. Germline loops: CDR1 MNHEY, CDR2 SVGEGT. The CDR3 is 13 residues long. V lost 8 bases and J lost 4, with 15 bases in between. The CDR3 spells CASVKVVGYEQYF. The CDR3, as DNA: TGTGCCAGCGTAAAAGTGGTGGGATACGAGCAGTACTTC.